A selection of T cell receptor beta chains follows, all from one sample in a study of radiotherapy plus CTLA-4 blockade in lung cancer. Here immunoSEQ multiplex PCR was the method, and the copy in TCRdb shows in-frame clones only, minus some. The sample includes tens of thousands of clones, about 83% of them seen just once. The specimen was peripheral blood, collected from a patient treated with radiotherapy plus ipilimumab. Source of these receptors: a human donor with non-small cell lung cancer whose response to radiotherapy plus ipilimumab could not be evaluated. CDR3s include the opening cysteine and the closing phenylalanine or tryptophan. A D gene is named only where the DNA matches it firmly. Clone size is given for some rows only: seen once, a few or many times, or a class if the clone is expanded.

CDR3aa: CASSIDLRDGYTF
CDR3nt: TGTGCCAGTAGTATAGATCTGCGGGATGGCTACACCTTC
d_gene: NA
v_gene: TRBV19
abundance: NA
j_gene: TRBJ1-2

CDR3aa: CASSLGLAGSEQYF
CDR3nt: TGTGCCAGCAGCTTAGGGCTAGCGGGGTCCGAGCAGTACTTC
d_gene: TRBD2
v_gene: TRBV7-3
abundance: NA
j_gene: TRBJ2-7

CDR3aa: CASSVQGSGSGYTF
CDR3nt: TGTGCCAGCAGTGTTCAGGGAAGTGGCTCTGGCTACACCTTC
d_gene: NA
v_gene: TRBV2
abundance: NA
j_gene: TRBJ1-2

CDR3aa: CASSSIGAGELFF
CDR3nt: TGTGCCAGCAGTAGTATAGGGGCCGGGGAGCTGTTTTTT
d_gene: NA
v_gene: TRBV25-1
abundance: NA
j_gene: TRBJ2-2

CDR3aa: CAISEIAGGPDTQYF
CDR3nt: TGTGCCATCAGTGAAATAGCGGGAGGGCCAGATACGCAGTATTTT
d_gene: TRBD2
v_gene: TRBV10-3
abundance: few
j_gene: TRBJ2-3

CDR3aa: CASHKTGDNQPQHF
CDR3nt: TGTGCCAGCCATAAGACAGGGGACAATCAGCCCCAGCATTTT
d_gene: TRBD1
v_gene: TRBV2
abundance: NA
j_gene: TRBJ1-5

CDR3aa: CASRDRGRGEKLFF
CDR3nt: TGTGCCAGCCGGGACAGGGGGCGCGGAGAAAAACTGTTTTTT
d_gene: TRBD1
v_gene: TRBV6-1
abundance: NA
j_gene: TRBJ1-4

CDR3aa: CASSGQTGGGTEAFF
CDR3nt: TGTGCCAGCTCTGGACAGACAGGGGGCGGAACTGAAGCTTTCTTT
d_gene: TRBD1
v_gene: TRBV18
abundance: NA
j_gene: TRBJ1-1

CDR3aa: CASNNPGFSYEQYF
CDR3nt: TGTGCCAGCAATAACCCGGGGTTTTCATACGAGCAGTACTTC
d_gene: NA
v_gene: TRBV6-1
abundance: once
j_gene: TRBJ2-7

CDR3aa: CASSFRDRLYEQYF
CDR3nt: TGTGCCAGCAGTTTCCGGGACAGGTTATACGAGCAGTACTTC
d_gene: TRBD1
v_gene: TRBV27
abundance: NA
j_gene: TRBJ2-7

CDR3aa: CASSLARGKETQYF
CDR3nt: TGCGCCAGCAGCTTGGCCCGGGGGAAAGAGACCCAGTACTTC
d_gene: NA
v_gene: TRBV5-1
abundance: NA
j_gene: TRBJ2-5

CDR3aa: CASSLGTGRGNTIYF
CDR3nt: TGTGCCAGCAGTTTAGGGACAGGGCGTGGAAACACCATATATTTT
d_gene: TRBD1
v_gene: TRBV6-6
abundance: NA
j_gene: TRBJ1-3

CDR3aa: CASSFASAYNEQFF
CDR3nt: TGTGCCAGCAGTTTTGCTAGCGCCTACAATGAGCAGTTCTTC
d_gene: NA
v_gene: TRBV9
abundance: NA
j_gene: TRBJ2-1

CDR3aa: CASSVGIETGSPGELFF
CDR3nt: TGTGCCAGCAGCGTAGGCATTGAGACAGGGAGTCCCGGGGAGCTGTTTTTT
d_gene: TRBD1
v_gene: TRBV9
abundance: NA
j_gene: TRBJ2-2

CDR3aa: CAISETGTGVGEQYF
CDR3nt: TGTGCCATCAGTGAGACCGGGACAGGGGTGGGCGAGCAGTACTTC
d_gene: TRBD1
v_gene: TRBV10-3
abundance: NA
j_gene: TRBJ2-7

CDR3aa: CASSPVNRVDNAFF
CDR3nt: TGTGCCAGCAGCCCAGTGAACAGGGTGGATAACGCTTTCTTT
d_gene: NA
v_gene: TRBV11-2
abundance: NA
j_gene: TRBJ1-1

CDR3aa: CASSRDGGSANEKLFF
CDR3nt: TGTGCCAGCAGCAGAGACGGAGGTTCGGCTAATGAAAAACTGTTTTTT
d_gene: NA
v_gene: TRBV7-9
abundance: few
j_gene: TRBJ1-4

CDR3aa: CASSYTSPNTGELFF
CDR3nt: TGTGCCAGCAGTTACACGAGTCCGAACACCGGGGAGCTGTTTTTT
d_gene: NA
v_gene: TRBV6-5
abundance: NA
j_gene: TRBJ2-2

CDR3aa: CASSSSGTDTQYF
CDR3nt: TGTGCCAGCAGCTCCTCGGGCACAGATACGCAGTATTTT
d_gene: NA
v_gene: TRBV7-3
abundance: NA
j_gene: TRBJ2-3

CDR3aa: CASSLSSGISTDTQYF
CDR3nt: TGTGCCAGCAGTTTGTCTAGCGGGATCAGCACAGATACGCAGTATTTT
d_gene: TRBD2
v_gene: TRBV28
abundance: NA
j_gene: TRBJ2-3

CDR3aa: CASSSLDQGKKYF
CDR3nt: TGCGCCAGCAGCTCCCTGGACCAGGGGAAGAAGTACTTC
d_gene: NA
v_gene: TRBV5-1
abundance: NA
j_gene: TRBJ2-7

CDR3aa: CAWSPFFGDFSGRPYEQYF
CDR3nt: TGTGCCTGGAGTCCCTTTTTTGGAGACTTTAGCGGGAGGCCCTACGAGCAGTACTTC
d_gene: TRBD2
v_gene: TRBV30
abundance: few
j_gene: TRBJ2-7

CDR3aa: CASSSGGLGANVLTF
CDR3nt: TGTGCCAGCAGTTCGGGGGGCTTAGGGGCCAACGTCCTGACTTTC
d_gene: NA
v_gene: TRBV28
abundance: once
j_gene: TRBJ2-6

CDR3aa: CASSLFTGVEQYF
CDR3nt: TGTGCCAGCAGCTTGTTCACGGGAGTCGAGCAGTACTTC
d_gene: NA
v_gene: TRBV5-4
abundance: NA
j_gene: TRBJ2-7

CDR3aa: CASSSGTSGRTGELFF
CDR3nt: TGCGCCAGCAGCTCTGGGACTAGCGGGAGGACCGGGGAGCTGTTTTTT
d_gene: TRBD2
v_gene: TRBV5-1
abundance: NA
j_gene: TRBJ2-2

CDR3aa: CASSQDQTGRSYEQYF
CDR3nt: TGTGCCAGCAGCCAAGATCAGACAGGCAGATCCTACGAGCAGTACTTC
d_gene: NA
v_gene: TRBV14
abundance: NA
j_gene: TRBJ2-7

CDR3aa: CASSSPPDRIADTQYF
CDR3nt: TGTGCCAGCAGCTCACCACCGGACAGAATCGCAGATACGCAGTATTTT
d_gene: NA
v_gene: TRBV7-9
abundance: NA
j_gene: TRBJ2-3

CDR3aa: CAISESTAGVRYEQYF
CDR3nt: TGTGCCATCAGTGAGTCAACTGCGGGAGTAAGGTACGAGCAGTACTTC
d_gene: TRBD2
v_gene: TRBV10-3
abundance: NA
j_gene: TRBJ2-7

CDR3aa: CASSSRDRETGELFF
CDR3nt: TGTGCCAGCAGCTCCCGGGACAGAGAAACCGGGGAGCTGTTTTTT
d_gene: TRBD1
v_gene: TRBV7-3
abundance: NA
j_gene: TRBJ2-2

CDR3aa: CASSLAVDYEGESSYNEQFF
CDR3nt: TGCGCCAGCAGCTTGGCAGTCGATTATGAGGGAGAGAGCTCCTACAATGAGCAGTTCTTC
d_gene: NA
v_gene: TRBV5-1
abundance: once
j_gene: TRBJ2-1

CDR3aa: CASSPRRDVGGYTF
CDR3nt: TGTGCCAGCAGCCCGCGGAGGGATGTGGGTGGCTACACCTTC
d_gene: NA
v_gene: TRBV7-2
abundance: NA
j_gene: TRBJ1-2